The 21 T cell receptor beta chains reported below all come from one sample, sequenced in a study of beta chain features in type 1 diabetes. Of the isolated RNA, all was reverse transcribed, and so the sequenced material was expressed TCRB transcripts. Repertoires were generated with immunoSEQ multiplex PCR, while TCRdb's copy carries only in-frame clones and drops some. This sample carries some 500,000 clones, over 9.5% of them seen once, and the ten largest clones take 0.04% to 0.05%. Sequencing was done on a sample of naive CD4+ T cells from blood. These receptor sequences come from a woman aged 18-29 years in good health.

This chain links TRBV10-3 with TRBJ1-5; tentative D call: TRBD1 (5 bases). The CDR3 has 18 amino acids. V lost 0 bases and J 7 bases, leaving 22 bases between the germline ends. Germline V gives CDR1 ENHRY, CDR2 SYGVKD. CDR3 sequence: CAISESGLWTKEIQPQHF. The CDR3 DNA reads as TGTGCCATCAGTGAGTCGGGATTATGGACAAAGGAAATCCAGCCCCAGCATTTT.

The V gene is TRBV7-6, the J gene TRBJ1-3; D call uncertain. In germline, CDR1 is SGHVS, CDR2 FNYEAQ. V gave up 1 base and J gave up 3 bases, with 1 base separating them. CDR3 length equals 12 residues. The DNA of the CDR3 is TGTGCCAGCAGCTTAGTTGGAAACACCATATATTTT. It is translated as CASSLVGNTIYF.

The J gene is TRBJ2-5, the V gene TRBV7-2; 8 bases fit TRBD2. Germline V gene lookup returns CDR1 SGHTA and CDR2 FQGNSA. The CDR3 consists of 14 residues. V was pared by 1 base and J by 4 bases, with 2 bases of the junction left unmatched. The chain's CDR3 is CASSLGSGGETQYF. The CDR3 bases are TGTGCCAGCAGCTTAGGGAGCGGGGGAGAGACCCAGTACTTC. The whole variable domain, remainder taken from reference TRBV7-2 and TRBJ2-5, is GAGVSQSPSNKVTEKGKDVELRCDPISGHTALYWYRQSLGQGLEFLIYFQGNSAPDKSGLPSDRFSAERTGGSVSTLTIQRTQQEDSAVYLCASSLGSGGETQYFGPGTRLLVL.

The chain is built from TRBV14 and TRBJ2-7, with D possibly being TRBD1 (5 bases). The germline V gene encodes CDR1 SGHDN and CDR2 FVKESK. V dropped 2 bases and J dropped 3 bases, with 14 bases sitting between them. This CDR3 is 15 amino acids long. The CDR3 region is CASSQFVRDIYEQYF. The CDR3 DNA follows: TGTGCCAGCAGCCAATTCGTCAGGGATATCTACGAGCAGTACTTC. The complete variable domain, with remaining parts taken from reference TRBV14 and TRBJ2-7, reads EAGVTQFPSHSVIEKGQTVTLRCDPISGHDNLYWYRRVMGKEIKFLLHFVKESKQDESGMPNNRFLAERTGGTYSTLKVQPAELEDSGVYFCASSQFVRDIYEQYFGPGTRLTVT.

This clone was seen a few times. The genes are TRBV30 and TRBJ1-2; 7 nucleotides match TRBD1. This CDR3 comprises 15 residues. Germline V gives CDR1 GTSNPN, CDR2 SVGIG (reference sequence). Germline trimming cut 4 bases from V and 3 bases from J; bases unmatched to any gene: 11. As DNA, the CDR3 is TGTGCCTGGACCATACAGACAGGGAAGTACTATGGCTACACCTTC. This sequence encodes CAWTIQTGKYYGYTF.

A few counts support this clone. The rearrangement joins TRBV5-1 to TRBJ2-5; 9 positions match TRBD1. With the DNA end fitting TRBJ2-7 better, the J assignment may be wrong. CDR1 is SGHRS and CDR2 is YFSETQ in the germline V gene. This CDR3 has 12 amino acids. The CDR3 here is CASGTGLYEQYF. CDR3 nucleotide sequence: TGCGCCAGCGGGACAGGGCTCTACGAGCAGTACTTC.

The chain joins TRBV9 to TRBJ2-3; TRBD2 agrees at 11 bases. The CDR3 covers 16 residues. The germline V gene encodes CDR1 SGDLS and CDR2 YYNGEE. V trimming: 4 bases; J trimming: 1 base; junction bases outside the gene matches: 5. The CDR3 region is CASSPTGLAGTDTQYF. The CDR3 DNA follows: TGTGCCAGCAGCCCAACGGGACTAGCGGGCACAGATACGCAGTATTTT.

This clone occurred a few times. CDR3 region: CASSLPGPNIQYF. The CDR3 DNA reads TGTGCCAGCAGCCTCCCGGGCCCGAACATTCAGTACTTC. The rearrangement joins TRBV7-2 to TRBJ2-4; D gene ambiguous. Per the germline V gene, CDR1 is SGHTA and CDR2 is FQGNSA. V was shortened by 5 bases and J by 7 bases, with 12 bases between the two germline ends. This CDR3 comprises 13 residues.

The CDR3 DNA reads as TGTGCCAGCAGCTTTTGGACAGGGGTCTCCTATAATTCACCCCTCCACTTT. Translated, it gives CASSFWTGVSYNSPLHF. The chain employs TRBV7-9 and TRBJ1-6, with TRBD1 matching over 9 bases. The trim removed 3 bases at V and 0 bases at J, leaving 3 bases unmatched. Germline loops: CDR1 SEHNR, CDR2 FQNEAQ (reference sequence). The CDR3 contains 17 residues.

The V and J genes are TRBV14 and TRBJ2-5; D uncertain. CDR3 length: 13 residues. Germline CDR1 reads SGHDN; CDR2 reads FVKESK. With 5 bases removed from V and 5 bases from J, the gap between germline ends came to 12 bases. CDR3 sequence (DNA): TGTGCCAGCAGCGTTCTCGGGTCGGAGACCCAGTACTTC. This gives the protein CASSVLGSETQYF.

A few counts support this clone. V gene TRBV4-2 combines with J gene TRBJ1-3; D unclear. The CDR3 covers 13 residues. The V end was cut by 0 bases, the J end by 4 bases, with 4 bases between. Germline CDR1 reads LGHNA; CDR2 reads YNFKEQ. CDR3 DNA sequence: TGTGCCAGCAGCCAAGATTCGGGAAACACCATATATTTT. As protein: CASSQDSGNTIYF.

This clone came up a few times. The chain recombines TRBV18 with TRBJ2-7; 13 bases match TRBD2. From germline, CDR1 is KGHSH and CDR2 LQKENI. The V and J ends lost 10 bases and 0 bases, in that order; junction bases with no gene match: 6. CDR3 length: 15 amino acids. The CDR3 loop is CATQGLAGPSYEQYF. Here the CDR3 DNA reads TGTGCCACCCAGGGACTAGCGGGACCCTCCTACGAGCAGTACTTC. Combining the CDR3 with reference TRBV18 and TRBJ2-7 gives the whole variable domain NAGVMQNPRHLVRRRGQEARLRCSPMKGHSHVYWYRQLPEEGLKFMVYLQKENIIDESGMPKERFSAEFPKEGPSILRIQQVVRGDSAAYFCATQGLAGPSYEQYFGPGTRLTVT.

This chain links TRBV7-3 with TRBJ2-1; TRBD2 agrees at 12 bases. The CDR3 has 15 amino acids. Per germline, CDR1 SGHTA and CDR2 FQGTGA. Trimming took 5 bases from V and 5 from J; bases not matched to a gene: 4. The CDR3 loop is CASSPGLAGNNEQFF. The CDR3 DNA is TGTGCCAGCAGCCCGGGACTAGCGGGTAACAATGAGCAGTTCTTC. Drawing the rest from reference TRBV7-3 and TRBJ2-1, the complete variable domain is GAGVSQTPSNKVTEKGKYVELRCDPISGHTALYWYRQSLGQGPEFLIYFQGTGAADDSGLPNDRFFAVRPEGSVSTLKIQRTERGDSAVYLCASSPGLAGNNEQFFGPGTRLTVL.

The V call is TRBV14, the J call TRBJ1-1; no clear D. Trimming removed 4 bases at V and 11 bases at J, with 14 bases between. The CDR3 has 12 amino acids. CDR1 is SGHDN and CDR2 is FVKESK in the germline V gene. CDR3 nucleotides: TGTGCCAGCAGCCCCGGCGGGAAAAGGGCTTTCTTT. Translation: CASSPGGKRAFF.

This clone was seen a few times. The V and J genes are TRBV20-1 and TRBJ2-3; D gene unclear. CDR3 length: 11 residues. CDR1 and CDR2 from the germline V gene are DFQATT and SNEGSKA (reference sequence). The V and J ends lost 5 bases and 5 bases respectively, with 8 bases between them. This chain's CDR3 is CSAPFGDTQYF. In DNA, the CDR3 is TGCAGTGCTCCGTTCGGAGATACGCAGTATTTT.

This clone was detected a few times. The gene calls are TRBV4-2 and TRBJ1-5, with D hard to call. Germline CDR1 and CDR2: LGHNA and YNFKEQ. V lost 4 bases and J 1 base, leaving 5 bases between the germline ends. The CDR3 loop spans 13 amino acids. CDR3 nucleotide sequence: TGTGCCAGCAGCCCAGACAGCAATCAGCCCCAGCATTTT. Its translation is CASSPDSNQPQHF.

This clone came up a few times. As DNA, the CDR3 is TGTGCCAGCAGCGTGACGACTAGCGGGGCCCCACATGAGCAGTTCTTC. Protein sequence: CASSVTTSGAPHEQFF. The chain uses TRBV9 and TRBJ2-1; 11 bases agree with TRBD2. The trim removed 2 bases at V and 8 bases at J, leaving 9 bases unmatched. Germline V gives CDR1 SGDLS, CDR2 YYNGEE. The CDR3 loop spans 16 amino acids.

This clone was detected only a few times. The genes are TRBV9 and TRBJ1-1; D gene unclear. The CDR3 has 14 amino acids. Germline CDR1 SGDLS, CDR2 YYNGEE. V was trimmed by 0 bases and J by 2 bases, leaving 8 bases between them. CDR3 residues: CASSVEPTNTEAFF. The CDR3 DNA sequence: TGTGCCAGCAGCGTAGAACCGACAAACACTGAAGCTTTCTTT.

This clone was detected a few times. The chain couples TRBV2 to TRBJ2-7, with D perhaps assigned TRBD1 or TRBD2 (5 bases each). Trimming shortened V by 7 bases and J by 6 bases, and 19 bases separated the two germline ends. The CDR3 has 14 residues. Per the germline V gene, CDR1 is SNHLY and CDR2 is FYNNEI. The CDR3 sequence: CASNPLIGGIEQYF. The CDR3 nucleotides are TGTGCCAGCAACCCCTTAATTGGGGGAATCGAGCAGTACTTC.

The sample holds a few counts of this clone. The J gene is TRBJ2-5, the V gene TRBV11-3, with TRBD1 identical over 7 bases. The ends lost 3 bases at V and 4 bases at J; junction bases unmatched: 5. CDR1 and CDR2 from the germline V gene are SGHNT and YENEEA. The CDR3 loop spans 14 amino acids. Here the CDR3 reads CASSLWAGGETQYF. Here the CDR3 DNA reads TGTGCCAGCAGCTTGTGGGCAGGGGGAGAGACCCAGTACTTC. The full variable domain, its missing parts supplied by reference TRBV11-3 and TRBJ2-5, is EAGVVQSPRYKIIEKKQPVAFWCNPISGHNTLYWYLQNLGQGPELLIRYENEEAVDDSQLPKDRFSAERLKGVDSTLKIQPAELGDSAVYLCASSLWAGGETQYFGPGTRLLVL.

V usage is TRBV28 and J usage is TRBJ2-2; 10 bases fit TRBD1. This CDR3 comprises 13 residues. Germline CDR1 is MDHEN and CDR2 is SYDVKM. V shed 6 bases and J 9 bases; nucleotides not matched to a gene: 4. This CDR3 reads CASRETGGRELFF. The CDR3 DNA reads TGTGCCAGCAGAGAGACAGGGGGCAGGGAGCTGTTTTTT.